The 21 T cell receptor beta chains below were found in one sample sequenced in a study of beta chain features in type 1 diabetes. Investigators reverse transcribed all isolated RNA, so they sequenced expressed TCRB transcripts. Sequenced by immunoSEQ multiplex PCR; TCRdb stores in-frame clones only, minus some. The sample lists 110,000 to 150,000 clones, roughly 10% occurring once. Sequenced input: central memory CD4+ T cells from blood. The source is a middle-aged woman in good health.

This clone occurred a few times. The chain has TRBV19 and TRBJ1-2; 11 bases align to TRBD1. Germline trimming cut 5 bases from V and 8 bases from J; bases unmatched to any gene: 4. CDR1 is LNHDA, CDR2 SQIVND, per germline (reference sequence). This CDR3 contains 13 residues. CDR3 protein: CASSGGTGGGYTF. The CDR3 bases are TGTGCCAGTAGTGGAGGGACAGGGGGAGGCTACACCTTC.

This clone was observed a handful of times. This sequence joins TRBV6-5 and TRBJ1-6; 7 bases fit TRBD1. The CDR3 extends over 13 amino acids. The J segment lost 3 bases and the V segment lost 11 bases, leaving 4 bases of the junction unmatched. Germline values: CDR1 MNHEY, CDR2 SVGAGI. CDR3 loop: CAVGQDYNSPLHF. The CDR3 DNA is TGTGCCGTCGGACAGGACTATAATTCACCCCTCCACTTT.

The CDR3 spells CASSLEWARTGENGYTF. CDR3 nucleotides: TGTGCCAGCAGCTTAGAATGGGCCCGGACAGGGGAAAATGGCTACACCTTC. The V call is TRBV7-9, the J call TRBJ1-2; 9 nucleotides line up with TRBD1. CDR1 is SEHNR, CDR2 FQNEAQ, per germline (reference sequence). This CDR3 region has 17 residues. V lost 1 base and J lost 6; bases outside the gene matches: 12. The full variable domain, rest sourced from reference TRBV7-9 and TRBJ1-2, is DTGVSQNPRHKITKRGQNVTFRCDPISEHNRLYWYRQTLGQGPEFLTYFQNEAQLEKSRLLSDRFSAERPKGSFSTLEIQRTEQGDSAMYLCASSLEWARTGENGYTFGSGTRLTVV.

The rearrangement joins TRBV5-1 to TRBJ2-1, with 10 nucleotides matching TRBD2. Germline V CDR1 and CDR2: SGHRS, YFSETQ. The CDR3 totals 17 residues. With V trimmed by 0 bases and J by 8 bases, 11 bases remained unmatched. The CDR3 here is CASSLASSGGPWDEQFF. The CDR3 coding sequence is TGCGCCAGCAGCTTGGCCTCTAGCGGGGGCCCTTGGGATGAGCAGTTCTTC.

This clone turned up a few times. The V and J genes are TRBV5-4 and TRBJ2-5; TRBD2 agrees at 13 bases. The CDR3 is 16 residues long. The germline gives CDR1 SGHNT, CDR2 YYREEE (reference sequence). V shed 4 bases and J 2 bases; nucleotides not matched to a gene: 5. CDR3 loop: CASSGGLAGRQETQYF. Here the CDR3 DNA reads TGTGCCAGCAGCGGGGGACTAGCGGGGAGGCAAGAGACCCAGTACTTC. The complete variable domain, with remaining parts taken from reference TRBV5-4 and TRBJ2-5, reads ETGVTQSPTHLIKTRGQQVTLRCSSQSGHNTVSWYQQALGQGPQFIFQYYREEENGRGNFPPRFSGLQFPNYSSELNVNALELDDSALYLCASSGGLAGRQETQYFGPGTRLLVL.

The chain uses TRBV4-3 and TRBJ2-7; TRBD2 might be the D (5 bases). Germline V lookup: CDR1 LGHNA, CDR2 YSLEER. The V end was cut by 1 base, the J end by 2 bases, with 9 bases between. This CDR3 is built from 14 residues. CDR3 bases: TGCGCCAGCAGCCAAGGGCTAGCTCCCTACGAGCAGTACTTC. Translating it yields CASSQGLAPYEQYF.

The chain carries TRBV29-1 and TRBJ1-2; D perhaps matches TRBD1 (5 bases). This CDR3 has 11 residues. Germline V gene lookup returns CDR1 SQVTM and CDR2 ANQGSEA. V gave up 8 bases and J gave up 0 bases, with 7 bases separating them. DNA for the CDR3: TGCAGCTGGACAACTAACTATGGCTACACCTTC. It specifies CSWTTNYGYTF.

J is TRBJ2-3 and V is TRBV5-1, with TRBD2 identical over 8 bases. The junction had 12 bases not matched to a gene; V was cut back by 4 bases and J by 2 bases. This CDR3 contains 17 residues. Germline CDR1 SGHRS, CDR2 YFSETQ. The DNA of the CDR3 is TGCGCCAGCAGCCCCGTTGTTCTTAGCGGGGCCACAGATACGCAGTATTTT. It specifies CASSPVVLSGATDTQYF. The whole variable domain, filled in from reference TRBV5-1 and TRBJ2-3, reads KAGVTQTPRYLIKTRGQQVTLSCSPISGHRSVSWYQQTPGQGLQFLFEYFSETQRNKGNFPGRFSGRQFSNSRSEMNVSTLELGDSALYLCASSPVVLSGATDTQYFGPGTRLTVL.

The V call is TRBV5-1, the J call TRBJ1-2, with a possible D match to TRBD1 (6 bases). This CDR3 comprises 15 residues. Germline V lookup: CDR1 SGHRS, CDR2 YFSETQ. The ends were cut back, 4 bases at V and 8 bases at J, with 21 bases in the middle. The CDR3 reads CASSLNSLTGLGYTF. CDR3 coding DNA: TGCGCCAGCAGCCTAAACAGCTTAACAGGGCTCGGCTACACCTTC.

The rearrangement uses TRBV2 and TRBJ1-6; TRBD1 might be the D (5 bases). This CDR3 contains 15 residues. Per the germline V gene, CDR1 is SNHLY and CDR2 is FYNNEI. The ends were cut back, 5 bases at V and 6 bases at J, with 14 bases in the middle. CDR3 DNA: TGTGCCAGCAGTTCCCAAGGGGCTTTTAATTCACCCCTCCACTTT. It encodes CASSSQGAFNSPLHF.

This clone was picked up a small number of times. The chain uses TRBV2 and TRBJ2-1; 7 positions agree with TRBD2. The CDR3 spans 14 residues. V shed 4 bases, J shed 6 bases, and the junction held 6 bases outside the gene matches. Germline V gene data show CDR1 as SNHLY and CDR2 as FYNNEI. The CDR3 is CASSASGVGNEQFF. In DNA form, the CDR3 reads TGTGCCAGCAGTGCTAGCGGAGTTGGCAATGAGCAGTTCTTC.

This clone was seen a few times. The rearrangement links TRBV12-5 to TRBJ2-5, with 7 bases that match TRBD1. CDR1 and CDR2 from the germline V gene are LGHNT and FRNRAP. V dropped 3 bases and J dropped 4; count of bases not matched to a gene: 11. The length of the CDR3 is 16 residues. CDR3 amino acids: CASGFPTGSLLETQYF. CDR3 sequence (DNA): TGTGCTAGTGGTTTCCCGACAGGGTCCCTACTAGAGACCCAGTACTTC.

This clone was observed a few times. The genes are TRBV5-1 and TRBJ1-4; TRBD1 might be the D (5 bases). Trimming cost V 1 base and J 6 bases, with 13 bases left between them. There are 15 residues in the CDR3. Looked up from germline, CDR1 is SGHRS and CDR2 is YFSETQ. CDR3 sequence (DNA): TGCGCCAGCAGCTTGACAACAGGAGGGGATGAAAAACTGTTTTTT. Translating it yields CASSLTTGGDEKLFF.

This clone appeared a few times. CDR3 sequence reads: CASSLERGNSYEQYF. The DNA for the CDR3 is TGTGCCAGCAGCTTAGAGCGCGGAAACTCCTACGAGCAGTACTTC. This sequence joins TRBV7-9 and TRBJ2-7; no firm D call. Per the germline V gene, CDR1 is SEHNR and CDR2 is FQNEAQ (reference sequence). V shed 1 base and J shed 0 bases, with 10 bases lying between them. CDR3 size: 15 residues.

This clone was detected only a few times. The chain couples TRBV2 to TRBJ2-5; the match to TRBD1 covers 7 bases. Trimming took 4 bases from V and 2 from J; bases not matched to a gene: 4. The CDR3 length is 14 residues. Germline V gene sequence: CDR1 SNHLY, CDR2 FYNNEI. The CDR3 DNA follows: TGTGCCAGCAGTGCACAGGGGCCTCAAGAGACCCAGTACTTC. This sequence encodes CASSAQGPQETQYF.

This sequence joins TRBV6-5 and TRBJ2-5; D unclear. CDR3 length: 13 residues. Germline CDR1 MNHEY, CDR2 SVGAGI. The V gene lost 5 bases and the J gene lost 7 bases, with 14 bases spanning the gap. The CDR3 nucleotides are TGTGCCAGCAGTGAAGAGCATTTCGGGACCCAGTACTTC. Translating gives CASSEEHFGTQYF.

In nucleotides, the CDR3 is TGTGCCAGCAGCCCCGTAGCGGTCGGTACCGGGGAGCTGTTTTTT. Translated, it gives CASSPVAVGTGELFF. The chain uses TRBV5-4 and TRBJ2-2; tentatively, D is TRBD2 (6 bases). The CDR3 is made up of 15 amino acids. V lost 4 bases, J lost 5 bases, and 15 bases lay in between. CDR1 and CDR2 (germline): SGHNT, YYREEE (reference sequence).

The rearrangement uses TRBV6-1 and TRBJ2-5; D not resolved. Germline V gene lookup returns CDR1 MNHNS and CDR2 SASEGT. Between the trimmed V and J ends, which lost 5 bases and 2 bases, there was a span of 6 bases. This CDR3 has 12 amino acids. In DNA, the CDR3 is TGTGCCAGCAGTCCCAGGCAAGAGACCCAGTACTTC. It is translated as CASSPRQETQYF.

V is TRBV19 and J is TRBJ1-2; D may be TRBD1 (5 bases). This CDR3 is built from 13 residues. Germline CDR1 is LNHDA and CDR2 is SQIVND (reference sequence). Trimming shortened V by 6 bases and J by 4 bases, and 12 bases separated the two germline ends. CDR3 sequence reads: CASRPTELYGYTF. For the CDR3, the DNA is TGTGCCAGTAGGCCGACAGAACTCTATGGCTACACCTTC.

Only a few counts were recorded for this clone. The chain joins TRBV11-2 to TRBJ1-1, with D possibly matching TRBD1 (5 bases). This CDR3 spans 14 amino acids. Per the germline V gene, CDR1 is SGHAT and CDR2 is FQNNGV. Trimming left V 6 bases short and J 5 bases short, with 16 bases between. The chain's CDR3 is CASSSQGKGTEAFF. Written as DNA, the CDR3 is TGTGCCAGCAGTTCCCAGGGTAAGGGGACTGAAGCTTTCTTT.

In its sample, this clone was seen a few times. The gene calls are TRBV5-4 and TRBJ2-5; TRBD2 matches at 9 bases. The CDR3 is 15 residues long. CDR1 SGHNT and CDR2 YYREEE come from the germline V gene (reference sequence). Trimming removed 3 bases from V and 4 bases from J; junction bases left unmatched: 7. This CDR3 reads CASSSGGGAAETQYF. In DNA, the CDR3 is TGTGCCAGCAGCTCAGGCGGGGGGGCCGCAGAGACCCAGTACTTC.